A selection of T cell receptor beta chains follows, all from one sample in a study of graft-versus-host responses after intestinal transplantation. The data were produced by immunoSEQ multiplex PCR, yet TCRdb's version contains in-frame clones alone and is incomplete. This sample has over 80,000 clones, with 75% to 95% found just once. Their antigens are not known. This specimen consisted of unstimulated CD4+ T cells sorted from spleen or lymph node cells, obtained before transplant. All receptors come from a human donor who was the organ donor for an intestinal transplant. CDR3s include the opening cysteine and the closing phenylalanine or tryptophan. Each record gives: CDR3 protein, CDR3 DNA, J gene, clone size, V gene, D gene. D genes are given only for firm matches. Some rows have no size entry. The others give once, few or many, or a class for an expanded clone.

CDR3: CASSLTSFGTSGGNTDTQYF
DNA: TGTGCCAGCAGCTTAACTTCCTTTGGGACTAGCGGGGGAAACACAGATACGCAGTATTTT
J: TRBJ2-3
size: .
V: TRBV7-3
D: TRBD2

CDR3: CASSRNLGGTNEKLFF
DNA: TGTGCCAGCTCACGGAATCTGGGGGGAACTAATGAAAAACTGTTTTTT
J: TRBJ1-4
size: once
V: TRBV18
D: .

CDR3: CASSSGDPGNTIYF
DNA: TGTGCCAGCAGCTCAGGGGACCCTGGAAACACCATATATTTT
J: TRBJ1-3
size: .
V: TRBV7-2
D: .

CDR3: CASSMGSGTPKTQYF
DNA: TGTGCCAGTAGTATGGGTTCAGGGACACCCAAGACCCAGTACTTC
J: TRBJ2-5
size: .
V: TRBV19
D: .

CDR3: CASSQVKGDGTPNQPQHF
DNA: TGCGCCAGCAGCCAAGTGAAGGGGGACGGGACACCCAATCAGCCCCAGCATTTT
J: TRBJ1-5
size: .
V: TRBV4-3
D: .

CDR3: CASSQVVVGSYEQYF
DNA: TGTGCCAGCAGCCAAGTTGTAGTCGGGAGCTACGAGCAGTACTTC
J: TRBJ2-7
size: .
V: TRBV14
D: .

CDR3: CASSYSGSSYEQYF
DNA: TGTGCTAGCAGTTACTCAGGGAGCTCCTACGAGCAGTACTTC
J: TRBJ2-7
size: .
V: TRBV6-5
D: .

CDR3: CASSTAGYSNQPQHF
DNA: TGTGCCAGCAGCACTGCAGGGTATAGCAATCAGCCCCAGCATTTT
J: TRBJ1-5
size: .
V: TRBV27
D: .

CDR3: CASSLAGDHNSPLHF
DNA: TGTGCCAGCAGCTTGGCCGGGGATCATAATTCACCCCTCCACTTT
J: TRBJ1-6
size: once
V: TRBV5-4
D: .

CDR3: CASSLADSRTDTQYF
DNA: TGTGCCAGCAGCTTAGCGGACAGCCGCACAGATACGCAGTATTTT
J: TRBJ2-3
size: .
V: TRBV7-8
D: .

CDR3: CASSPLSGNRTYEQYF
DNA: TGCGCCAGCAGCCCATTAAGCGGGAACCGAACCTACGAGCAGTACTTC
J: TRBJ2-7
size: .
V: TRBV4-1
D: TRBD2

CDR3: CASSIGGMRDTQYF
DNA: TGTGCCAGCAGCATCGGCGGGATGCGAGATACGCAGTATTTT
J: TRBJ2-3
size: .
V: TRBV7-3
D: .

CDR3: CASSVARQGDYGYTF
DNA: TGTGCCAGCAGCGTAGCTCGACAGGGTGACTATGGCTACACCTTC
J: TRBJ1-2
size: .
V: TRBV9
D: TRBD1

CDR3: CASSPSGLAIYEQFF
DNA: TGTGCCAGCAGCCCTTCGGGACTAGCAATATATGAGCAGTTCTTC
J: TRBJ2-1
size: .
V: TRBV21-1
D: .

CDR3: CASSQGGTDDGYTF
DNA: TGCGCCAGCAGCCAAGGGGGGACAGACGATGGCTACACCTTC
J: TRBJ1-2
size: .
V: TRBV4-1
D: TRBD1

CDR3: CSVVGTGPLDTQYF
DNA: TGCAGCGTAGTTGGGACAGGGCCGTTGGATACGCAGTATTTT
J: TRBJ2-3
size: once
V: TRBV29-1
D: TRBD1

CDR3: CASSTRGESSYEQYF
DNA: TGTGCCAGCAGCACCCGGGGGGAAAGCTCCTACGAGCAGTACTTC
J: TRBJ2-7
size: .
V: TRBV7-2
D: TRBD2

CDR3: CASSPKNRGFGTEAFF
DNA: TGTGCCAGCTCGCCTAAAAACAGGGGATTTGGCACTGAAGCTTTCTTT
J: TRBJ1-1
size: .
V: TRBV18
D: TRBD1

CDR3: CASSPRGTGELFF
DNA: TGCGCCAGCAGCCCCAGGGGCACCGGGGAGCTGTTTTTT
J: TRBJ2-2
size: .
V: TRBV5-5
D: .

CDR3: CASSRDSLDSPLHF
DNA: TGTGCCAGCAGCCGTGACAGCCTTGATTCACCCCTCCACTTT
J: TRBJ1-6
size: .
V: TRBV7-2
D: .

CDR3: CASSLAAPWSTEAFF
DNA: TGTGCCAGCAGCTTAGCGGCCCCGTGGAGCACTGAAGCTTTCTTT
J: TRBJ1-1
size: .
V: TRBV7-2
D: .

CDR3: CASSPTPGQGDQPQHF
DNA: TGCGCCAGCAGCCCAACCCCGGGACAGGGGGACCAGCCCCAGCATTTT
J: TRBJ1-5
size: .
V: TRBV5-1
D: TRBD1

CDR3: CASSMRTGTSYNEQFF
DNA: TGTGCCAGCAGCATGAGGACAGGAACATCCTACAATGAGCAGTTCTTC
J: TRBJ2-1
size: .
V: TRBV9
D: TRBD1

CDR3: CASSPSRGGGLNSPLHF
DNA: TGTGCCAGCTCCCCTTCTCGAGGGGGTGGTCTAAATTCACCCCTCCACTTT
J: TRBJ1-6
size: .
V: TRBV27
D: .

CDR3: CASSFDTREWGYTF
DNA: TGTGCCAGCAGCTTTGACACTAGGGAGTGGGGCTACACCTTC
J: TRBJ1-2
size: .
V: TRBV7-2
D: .

CDR3: CASSLTGGLEFPDTQYF
DNA: TGCGCCAGCAGCCTGACAGGGGGTTTAGAATTCCCAGATACGCAGTATTTT
J: TRBJ2-3
size: .
V: TRBV4-1
D: TRBD1

CDR3: CATGGNEQFF
DNA: TGTGCCACTGGGGGGAATGAGCAGTTCTTC
J: TRBJ2-1
size: .
V: TRBV10-3
D: .

CDR3: CASSDSRGGTGVPYEQYF
DNA: TGTGCCAGCAGTGACTCGAGAGGCGGGACAGGGGTGCCCTACGAGCAGTACTTC
J: TRBJ2-7
size: once
V: TRBV6-4
D: TRBD1

CDR3: CASRTRDNEQFF
DNA: TGTGCCAGCAGGACCAGGGACAATGAGCAGTTCTTC
J: TRBJ2-1
size: .
V: TRBV6-1
D: .

CDR3: CASSSIGAEQHF
DNA: TGTGCCAGCAGCTCTATAGGGGCGGAGCAGCATTTT
J: TRBJ1-5
size: .
V: TRBV7-9
D: .

CDR3: CASSPDRSPGANVLTF
DNA: TGTGCCAGCTCACCTGACAGATCCCCTGGGGCCAACGTCCTGACTTTC
J: TRBJ2-6
size: .
V: TRBV18
D: .

CDR3: CASSDVRTSGFQETQYF
DNA: TGTGCCAGCAGTGACGTCCGGACTAGCGGCTTCCAAGAGACCCAGTACTTC
J: TRBJ2-5
size: .
V: TRBV6-1
D: TRBD2

CDR3: CASSYYGAPQPQHF
DNA: TGTGCCAGCAGTTACTATGGGGCCCCTCAGCCCCAGCATTTT
J: TRBJ1-5
size: .
V: TRBV6-6
D: .

CDR3: CASSQDVYRAYGANVLTF
DNA: TGCGCCAGCAGCCAAGATGTGTACAGGGCATACGGGGCCAACGTCCTGACTTTC
J: TRBJ2-6
size: .
V: TRBV4-3
D: .

CDR3: CASSLLGLAGVNEQFF
DNA: TGTGCCAGCAGCTTATTGGGACTAGCGGGAGTCAATGAGCAGTTCTTC
J: TRBJ2-1
size: .
V: TRBV7-3
D: TRBD2

CDR3: CASSSTSGGAIEQYF
DNA: TGTGCCAGCAGCTCCACTAGCGGGGGGGCGATCGAGCAGTACTTC
J: TRBJ2-7
size: .
V: TRBV7-2
D: TRBD2

CDR3: CASSALGQGDSYEQYF
DNA: TGTGCCAGCAGCGCACTAGGACAGGGGGATTCCTACGAGCAGTACTTC
J: TRBJ2-7
size: .
V: TRBV7-6
D: TRBD1

CDR3: CASRGRGRSDGYTF
DNA: TGTGCCAGTAGGGGCAGGGGGCGTTCGGATGGCTACACCTTC
J: TRBJ1-2
size: .
V: TRBV19
D: TRBD1

CDR3: CASSERQGGGGYNEQFF
DNA: TGTGCCAGCAGTGAAAGGCAGGGTGGGGGGGGATATAATGAGCAGTTCTTC
J: TRBJ2-1
size: .
V: TRBV6-1
D: TRBD2

CDR3: CASSIVTGIKGGYTF
DNA: TGTGCCAGTAGTATTGTAACAGGGATTAAGGGCGGCTACACCTTC
J: TRBJ1-2
size: .
V: TRBV19
D: .